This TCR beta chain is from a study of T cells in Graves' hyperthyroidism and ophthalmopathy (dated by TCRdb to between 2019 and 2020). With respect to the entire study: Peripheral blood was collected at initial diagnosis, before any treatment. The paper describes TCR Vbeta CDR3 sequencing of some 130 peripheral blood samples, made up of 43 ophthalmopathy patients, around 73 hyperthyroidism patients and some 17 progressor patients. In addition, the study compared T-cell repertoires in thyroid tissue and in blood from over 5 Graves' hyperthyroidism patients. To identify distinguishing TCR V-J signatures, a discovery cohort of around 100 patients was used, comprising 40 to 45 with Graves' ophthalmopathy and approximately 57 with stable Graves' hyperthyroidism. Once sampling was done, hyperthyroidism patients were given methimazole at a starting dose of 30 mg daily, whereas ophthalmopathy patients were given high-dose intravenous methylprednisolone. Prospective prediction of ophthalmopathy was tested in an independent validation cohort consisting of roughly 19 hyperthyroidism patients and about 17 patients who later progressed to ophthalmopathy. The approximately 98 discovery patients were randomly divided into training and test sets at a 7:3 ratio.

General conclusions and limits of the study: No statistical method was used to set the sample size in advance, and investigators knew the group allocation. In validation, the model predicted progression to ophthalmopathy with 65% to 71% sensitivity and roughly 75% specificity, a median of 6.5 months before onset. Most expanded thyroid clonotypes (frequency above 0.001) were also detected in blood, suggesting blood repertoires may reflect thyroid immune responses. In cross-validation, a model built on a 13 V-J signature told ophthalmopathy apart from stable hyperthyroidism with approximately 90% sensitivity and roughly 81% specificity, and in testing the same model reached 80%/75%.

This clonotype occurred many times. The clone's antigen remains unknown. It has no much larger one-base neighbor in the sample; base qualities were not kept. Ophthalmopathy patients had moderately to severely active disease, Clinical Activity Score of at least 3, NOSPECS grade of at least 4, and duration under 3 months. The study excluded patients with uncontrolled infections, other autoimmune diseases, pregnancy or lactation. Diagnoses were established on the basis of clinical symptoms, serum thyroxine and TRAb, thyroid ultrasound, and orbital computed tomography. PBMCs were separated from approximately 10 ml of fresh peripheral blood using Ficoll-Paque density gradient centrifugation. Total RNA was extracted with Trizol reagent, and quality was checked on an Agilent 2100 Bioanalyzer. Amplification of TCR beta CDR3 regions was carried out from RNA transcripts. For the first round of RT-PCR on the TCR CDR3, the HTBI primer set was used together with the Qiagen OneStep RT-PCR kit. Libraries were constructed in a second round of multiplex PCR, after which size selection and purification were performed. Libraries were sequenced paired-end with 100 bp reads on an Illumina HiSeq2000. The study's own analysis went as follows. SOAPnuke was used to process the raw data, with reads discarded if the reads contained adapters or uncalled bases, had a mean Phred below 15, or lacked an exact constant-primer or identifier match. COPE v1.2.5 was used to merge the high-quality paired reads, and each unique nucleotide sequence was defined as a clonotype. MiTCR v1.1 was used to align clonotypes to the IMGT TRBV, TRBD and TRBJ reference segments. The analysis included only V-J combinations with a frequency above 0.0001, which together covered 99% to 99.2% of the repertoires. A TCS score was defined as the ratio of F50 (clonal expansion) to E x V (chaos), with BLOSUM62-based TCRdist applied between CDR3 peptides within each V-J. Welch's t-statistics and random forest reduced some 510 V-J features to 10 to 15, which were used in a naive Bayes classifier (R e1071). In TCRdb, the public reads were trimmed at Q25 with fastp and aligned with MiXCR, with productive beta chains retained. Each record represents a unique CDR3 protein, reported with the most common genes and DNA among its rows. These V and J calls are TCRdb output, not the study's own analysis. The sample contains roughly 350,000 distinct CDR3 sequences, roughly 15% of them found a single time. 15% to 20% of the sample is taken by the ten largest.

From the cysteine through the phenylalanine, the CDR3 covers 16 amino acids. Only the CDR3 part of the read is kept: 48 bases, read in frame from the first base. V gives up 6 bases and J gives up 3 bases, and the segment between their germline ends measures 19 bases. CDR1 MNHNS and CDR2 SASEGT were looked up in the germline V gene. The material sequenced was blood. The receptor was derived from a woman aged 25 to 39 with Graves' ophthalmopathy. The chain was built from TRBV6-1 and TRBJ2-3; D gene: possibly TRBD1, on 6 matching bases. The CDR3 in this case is CASSARVGGRTDTQYF. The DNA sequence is TGTGCCAGCAGCGCCCGGGTAGGGGGTCGGACAGATACGCAGTATTTT.